These T cell receptor beta chains were read from a single sample in a study of T cells in Graves' hyperthyroidism and ophthalmopathy. In TCRdb, the multiplex PCR reads were re-called with MiXCR into one record per CDR3 protein. The sample has some 550,000 distinct CDR3 sequences; more than 20% are singletons. Sequencing was performed on blood. These receptors came from a man younger than 35 with Graves' hyperthyroidism. The CDR3 runs from the conserved cysteine through the conserved F or W. Each record gives: V gene, clone size, D gene, J gene, CDR3 protein, CDR3 DNA. A D gene is named only where the DNA matches it firmly. Some rows have no size entry. The others give once, few or many, or a class for an expanded clone.

v_call: TRBV5-6; clone_size: few; d_call: NA; j_call: TRBJ1-2; cdr3_aa: CASSLAHLRYGYTF; cdr3_nt: TGTGCCAGCAGCTTGGCACACCTGCGCTATGGCTACACCTTC
v_call: TRBV20-1; clone_size: many; d_call: NA; j_call: TRBJ2-2; cdr3_aa: CSASGVTGELFF; cdr3_nt: TGCAGTGCTAGCGGGGTCACCGGGGAGCTGTTTTTT
v_call: TRBV15; clone_size: many; d_call: NA; j_call: TRBJ1-1; cdr3_aa: CATSSFTEAFF; cdr3_nt: TGTGCCACCAGCTCGTTCACTGAAGCTTTCTTT
v_call: TRBV5-5; clone_size: NA; d_call: NA; j_call: TRBJ1-5; cdr3_aa: CASSPGGGSNQPQHF; cdr3_nt: TGTGCCAGCAGTCCCGGGGGCGGGAGCAATCAGCCCCAGCATTTT
v_call: TRBV3-1; clone_size: few; d_call: TRBD1; j_call: TRBJ1-2; cdr3_aa: CASSQVPGGSLNGYTF; cdr3_nt: TGTGCCAGCAGCCAAGTACCAGGGGGATCCCTTAATGGCTACACCTTC
v_call: TRBV12-3/TRBV12-4; clone_size: NA; d_call: NA; j_call: TRBJ1-2; cdr3_aa: CASSAGFNYGYTF; cdr3_nt: TGTGCCAGCAGCGCCGGGTTTAACTATGGCTACACCTTC
v_call: TRBV6-5; clone_size: many; d_call: NA; j_call: TRBJ1-1; cdr3_aa: CASSYGRTLNTEAFF; cdr3_nt: TGTGCCAGCAGTTACGGCAGGACCTTGAACACTGAAGCTTTCTTT
v_call: TRBV12-3/TRBV12-4; clone_size: many; d_call: NA; j_call: TRBJ2-5; cdr3_aa: CASSFRVQETQYF; cdr3_nt: TGTGCCAGCAGTTTCAGGGTCCAAGAGACCCAGTACTTC
v_call: TRBV6-5; clone_size: many; d_call: TRBD2; j_call: TRBJ2-4; cdr3_aa: CASSLPRGVENIQYF; cdr3_nt: TGTGCCAGCAGTTTGCCGCGGGGGGTTGAAAACATTCAGTACTTC
v_call: TRBV12-3/TRBV12-4; clone_size: many; d_call: NA; j_call: TRBJ1-3; cdr3_aa: CASSFPGRSGNTIYF; cdr3_nt: TGTGCCAGCAGTTTTCCGGGTCGTTCTGGAAACACCATATATTTT
v_call: TRBV28; clone_size: once; d_call: TRBD1; j_call: TRBJ2-7; cdr3_aa: CASSLTGKADEQYF; cdr3_nt: TGTGCCAGCAGCCTGACAGGGAAAGCGGACGAGCAGTACTTC
v_call: TRBV10-3; clone_size: many; d_call: TRBD2; j_call: TRBJ2-7; cdr3_aa: CAISESPGGWYEQYF; cdr3_nt: TGTGCCATCAGTGAGTCGCCGGGAGGGTGGTACGAGCAGTACTTC
v_call: TRBV11-2; clone_size: many; d_call: NA; j_call: TRBJ2-7; cdr3_aa: CASSLDPWTYEQYF; cdr3_nt: TGTGCCAGCAGCTTAGATCCGTGGACCTACGAGCAGTACTTC
v_call: TRBV11-1; clone_size: NA; d_call: TRBD1; j_call: TRBJ1-3; cdr3_aa: CASRIGQDTSGNTIYF; cdr3_nt: TGTGCCAGCAGGATAGGACAGGATACCTCTGGAAACACCATATATTTT
v_call: TRBV5-1; clone_size: many; d_call: NA; j_call: TRBJ1-2; cdr3_aa: CASSLRSGGHYGYTF; cdr3_nt: TGCGCCAGCAGCCTCAGATCTGGGGGACACTATGGCTACACCTTC
v_call: TRBV18; clone_size: NA; d_call: NA; j_call: TRBJ2-4; cdr3_aa: CASSPSEGAMGIQYF; cdr3_nt: TGTGCCAGCTCACCCTCGGAGGGGGCGATGGGCATTCAGTACTTC
v_call: TRBV3-1; clone_size: NA; d_call: NA; j_call: TRBJ1-2; cdr3_aa: CASSPTPTTSGYTF; cdr3_nt: TGTGCCAGCAGCCCGACGCCGACGACGTCCGGCTACACCTTC